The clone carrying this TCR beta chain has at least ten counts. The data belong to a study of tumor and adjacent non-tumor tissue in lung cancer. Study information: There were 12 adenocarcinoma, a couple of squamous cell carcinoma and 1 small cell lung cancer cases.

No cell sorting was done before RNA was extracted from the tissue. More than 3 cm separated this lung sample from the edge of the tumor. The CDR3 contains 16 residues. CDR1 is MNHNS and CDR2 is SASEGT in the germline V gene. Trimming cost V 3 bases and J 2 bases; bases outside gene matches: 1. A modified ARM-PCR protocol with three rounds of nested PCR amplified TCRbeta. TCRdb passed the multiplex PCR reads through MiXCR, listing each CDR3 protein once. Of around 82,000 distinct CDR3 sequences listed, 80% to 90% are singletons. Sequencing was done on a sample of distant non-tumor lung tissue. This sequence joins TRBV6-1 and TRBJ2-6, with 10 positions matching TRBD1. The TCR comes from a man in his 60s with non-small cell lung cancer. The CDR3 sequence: CASSEGQGTGANVLTF. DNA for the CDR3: TGTGCCAGCAGTGAGGGACAGGGGACTGGGGCCAACGTCCTGACTTTC.